These T cell receptor beta chains were read from a single sample in a study of regulatory T cells in long-lasting Graves disease. Via MiXCR, TCRdb re-called the multiplex PCR reads, giving one row per CDR3 protein. This sample has fewer than 650,000 distinct CDR3 sequences, with about 16% found just once. These same data were also listed under a study on T cells in Graves' hyperthyroidism and ophthalmopathy.

The sample consisted of peripheral blood mononuclear cells (PBMCs), taken at new diagnosis, from a patient treated with antithyroid drugs. The source of these receptors is a man aged 18 to 30 with Graves disease. CDR3s include the opening cysteine and the closing phenylalanine or tryptophan. A D gene is named only where the DNA matches it firmly. Size tells how often a clone was seen (once, few, many) or the class of an expanded clone, and some rows leave it out.

.	.	TRBV5-1	TRBJ2-3	CASSLGLLEDTQYF	TGCGCCAGCAGCTTGGGACTACTCGAAGATACGCAGTATTTT
many	.	TRBV7-7	TRBJ2-5	CASSLGPTGETQYF	TGTGCTAGCAGCTTAGGCCCAACGGGTGAGACCCAGTACTTC
many	.	TRBV11-2	TRBJ1-3	CASSLGHAGNTIYF	TGTGCCAGCAGCTTGGGACATGCCGGAAACACCATATATTTT
many	.	TRBV30	TRBJ1-1	CAWRDARAEAFF	TGTGCCTGGAGGGACGCGAGGGCTGAAGCTTTCTTT
many	.	TRBV28	TRBJ2-2	CATFISNTGELFF	TGTGCCACCTTTATATCCAACACCGGGGAGCTGTTTTTT
many	.	TRBV12-3/TRBV12-4	TRBJ2-7	CASRGGGGGHNEQYF	TGTGCCAGCAGGGGGGGGGGCGGGGGACACAACGAGCAGTACTTC
many	.	TRBV28	TRBJ1-2	CASSLNQGYGYTF	TGTGCCAGCAGTTTGAACCAAGGCTATGGCTACACCTTC
few	.	TRBV29-1	TRBJ1-5	CSVWGPSQGNQPQHF	TGCAGCGTTTGGGGCCCATCTCAAGGCAATCAGCCCCAGCATTTT
many	.	TRBV6-5	TRBJ1-2	CASSYRGVHGYTF	TGTGCCAGCAGTTACCGGGGGGTGCATGGCTACACCTTC
many	TRBD2	TRBV3-1	TRBJ2-5	CASSQVLAGTQETQYF	TGTGCCAGCAGCCAAGTACTAGCGGGGACGCAAGAGACCCAGTACTTC
few	.	TRBV7-2	TRBJ1-2	CASSLESGSGYGYTF	TGTGCCAGCAGCTTGGAATCAGGGTCGGGGTATGGCTACACCTTC
many	.	TRBV5-1	TRBJ2-2	CASSSATDGELFF	TGCGCCAGCAGCTCGGCGACCGACGGGGAGCTGTTTTTT
.	.	TRBV29-1	TRBJ1-1	CSVTGNTEAFF	TGCAGCGTCACAGGGAACACTGAAGCTTTCTTT
few	.	TRBV27	TRBJ1-2	CASADPGRPWGDGYTF	TGTGCCAGCGCCGATCCAGGCCGGCCTTGGGGTGATGGCTACACCTTC
many	.	TRBV20-1	TRBJ1-5	CSASVGGPPRQHF	TGCAGTGCTAGCGTGGGGGGCCCTCCCCGTCAGCATTTT
.	TRBD2	TRBV30	TRBJ2-1	CAWSVVPSGRVNEQFF	TGTGCCTGGAGTGTAGTCCCCAGCGGGAGAGTGAATGAGCAGTTCTTC
.	TRBD1	TRBV24-1	TRBJ2-1	CATSDIYGTGSYNEQFF	TGTGCCACCAGTGATATTTATGGGACAGGGTCCTACAATGAGCAGTTCTTC
.	.	TRBV6-2/TRBV6-3	TRBJ2-3	CASSPGLLDTQYF	TGTGCCAGCAGCCCCGGACTGCTCGATACGCAGTATTTT
.	.	TRBV5-4	TRBJ2-7	CASSSGLAGQYF	TGTGCCAGCAGCTCGGGACTGGCGGGGCAGTACTTC
many	TRBD2	TRBV6-1	TRBJ2-1	CASSLLAGAHNEQFF	TGTGCCAGCAGTCTGCTAGCGGGAGCCCACAATGAGCAGTTCTTC
many	.	TRBV7-9	TRBJ2-7	CASTPLEGNPYEQYF	TGTGCCAGCACCCCGCTGGAGGGGAACCCCTACGAGCAGTACTTC
.	TRBD1	TRBV6-1	TRBJ1-3	CASSNTVGDSAYSGNTIYF	TGTGCCAGCAGCAATACTGTCGGGGACAGCGCTTACTCGGGAAACACCATATATTTT
many	.	TRBV10-2	TRBJ2-3	CASSESRLRNLDTQYF	TGCGCCAGCAGTGAGTCGAGGTTACGGAATTTGGATACGCAGTATTTT
many	TRBD1	TRBV2	TRBJ1-6	CASSDEGAGSPLHF	TGTGCCAGCAGTGATGAGGGGGCAGGTTCACCCCTCCACTTT
many	.	TRBV10-3	TRBJ2-5	CAISEPQMSQETQYF	TGTGCCATCAGTGAGCCCCAGATGTCCCAAGAGACCCAGTACTTC
.	TRBD1	TRBV5-1	TRBJ1-1	CASSYGTGGANTEAFF	TGCGCCAGCAGCTACGGGACAGGGGGAGCGAACACTGAAGCTTTCTTT
.	.	TRBV11-2	TRBJ2-4	CASTAGSIQYF	TGTGCCAGCACGGCGGGGAGCATTCAGTACTTC
.	TRBD1	TRBV2	TRBJ2-1	CATRDRGYNEQFF	TGTGCCACCCGGGACAGGGGCTACAATGAGCAGTTCTTC
few	.	TRBV5-1	TRBJ2-2	CASSPSLGTGELFF	TGCGCCAGCAGCCCTTCCTTGGGCACCGGGGAGCTGTTTTTT
many	.	TRBV28	TRBJ2-7	CASSGFSYEQYF	TGTGCCAGCAGTGGATTCTCCTACGAGCAGTACTTC
many	TRBD1	TRBV28	TRBJ1-1	CASSAPQGTNTEAFF	TGTGCCAGCAGTGCGCCACAGGGGACTAACACTGAAGCTTTCTTT
.	.	TRBV7-9	TRBJ1-2	CASSSDGYTF	TGTGCCAGCAGCTCGGATGGCTACACCTTC
many	.	TRBV11-2	TRBJ1-2	CASSSTGAEGGYTF	TGTGCCAGCAGCTCCACCGGGGCGGAAGGGGGCTACACCTTC
.	.	TRBV5-1	TRBJ2-7	CASSLDISYEQYF	TGCGCCAGCAGCTTGGACATCTCCTACGAGCAGTACTTC
many	.	TRBV5-1	TRBJ2-7	CASSLGARSYEQYF	TGCGCCAGCAGCTTGGGGGCCAGGAGTTACGAGCAGTACTTC
many	TRBD2	TRBV5-1	TRBJ2-7	CASSGGTSLYEQYF	TGTGCCAGCAGCGGCGGGACTAGCCTTTACGAGCAGTACTTC
many	.	TRBV11-2	TRBJ2-5	CASSLDRTIPKTQYF	TGTGCCAGCAGCTTAGATCGGACTATTCCAAAGACCCAGTACTTC
.	.	TRBV15	TRBJ2-3	CATSRDRDTQYF	TGTGCCACCAGCAGAGATCGGGATACGCAGTATTTT
.	TRBD1	TRBV10-3	TRBJ2-3	CATSEGAGTDTQYF	TGTGCCACCTCTGAGGGGGCGGGCACAGATACGCAGTATTTT
.	.	TRBV19	TRBJ1-4	CASSGQLGPEKLFF	TGTGCCAGTAGCGGGCAGTTGGGGCCTGAAAAACTGTTTTTT
.	TRBD2	TRBV7-2	TRBJ2-1	CASSSMTSGTGEQFF	TGTGCCAGCAGCTCAATGACTAGCGGGACGGGTGAGCAGTTCTTC
many	.	TRBV28	TRBJ2-5	CASSLTTGRDLQETQYF	TGTGCCAGCAGTTTGACTACAGGGAGGGACCTTCAAGAGACCCAGTACTTC
many	TRBD2	TRBV12-3/TRBV12-4	TRBJ2-7	CASSPKGLAGYEQYF	TGTGCCAGCAGTCCTAAGGGTCTAGCGGGCTACGAGCAGTACTTC
.	.	TRBV12-3/TRBV12-4	TRBJ2-1	CASSLRSGSRNEQFF	TGTGCCAGCAGTTTGAGGTCTGGATCGCGCAATGAGCAGTTCTTC
many	TRBD2	TRBV18	TRBJ2-1	CASSPPAREREQFF	TGTGCCAGCTCACCACCGGCGCGGGAGCGTGAGCAGTTCTTC
few	.	TRBV28	TRBJ2-3	CASTPPDGPTDTQYF	TGTGCCAGCACCCCCCCGGATGGACCCACAGATACGCAGTATTTT
many	.	TRBV30	TRBJ1-4	CAWSAGGGKLFF	TGTGCCTGGAGTGCGGGGGGTGGAAAACTGTTTTTT
.	.	TRBV18	TRBJ1-5	CASSPGGANQPQHF	TGTGCCAGCTCACCGGGAGGGGCAAATCAGCCCCAGCATTTT
many	.	TRBV30	TRBJ1-2	CAWYGGAPNYGYTF	TGTGCCTGGTACGGGGGCGCACCTAACTATGGCTACACCTTC
.	TRBD1	TRBV15	TRBJ2-7	CATSRAGTGGTYEQYF	TGTGCCACCAGCAGAGCTGGGACAGGGGGGACCTACGAGCAGTACTTC
few	TRBD1	TRBV11-2	TRBJ2-1	CASSLMTGGNEQFF	TGTGCCAGCAGCTTGATGACAGGGGGGAATGAGCAGTTCTTC
.	.	TRBV4-1	TRBJ1-1	CASSQKGIGGWTEAFF	TGCGCCAGCAGCCAAAAAGGGATTGGGGGCTGGACTGAAGCTTTCTTT
many	TRBD1	TRBV2	TRBJ2-2	CASSERQGHSGELFF	TGTGCCAGCAGTGAACGACAGGGTCACTCCGGGGAGCTGTTTTTT
.	TRBD1	TRBV5-6	TRBJ1-2	CASSWSGQGGDNYGYTF	TGTGCCAGCAGCTGGTCGGGACAGGGTGGGGATAACTATGGCTACACCTTC
.	.	TRBV28	TRBJ2-5	CASSFSSGTTSQETQCF	TGTGCCAGCAGTTTCAGCTCCGGTACCACTTCTCAAGAGACCCAGTGCTTC
many	TRBD1	TRBV29-1	TRBJ2-5	CSANRGPETQYF	TGCAGCGCGAACAGGGGTCCCGAGACCCAGTACTTC
many	.	TRBV27	TRBJ2-7	CASSLSRGSTYEQYF	TGTGCCAGCAGTTTATCTCGGGGATCCACCTACGAGCAGTACTTC